The sequence of this T cell receptor (beta chain) was determined in a study of blood T cell repertoires in COVID-19. As for the study in general: T cells, B-cell-depleted T cells, or PBMCs provided the cDNA or gDNA that served as material.

Here immunoSEQ multiplex PCR was the method, and the copy in TCRdb shows in-frame clones only, minus some. In the table there are 100,000 or so clones, less than 85% of which are singletons. The germline CDR1 and CDR2 sequences are SGHAT and FQNNGV. This CDR3 is 18 amino acids long. After removal of 5 bases from V and 2 bases from J, the junction contained 15 bases not matched to a gene. The chain joins TRBV11-2 to TRBJ1-2; 9 positions agree with TRBD1. Sequencing was performed on peripheral blood. The receptor was isolated from a woman in her 70s with active or convalescent COVID-19. The CDR3 nucleotides read TGTGCCAGCAGCAGCTTAAGGGACAGGGCCTTGAAGAACTATGGCTACACCTTC. This translates into CASSSLRDRALKNYGYTF.